These T cell receptor beta chains were read from a single sample in a study of identical twins. TCRdb fed the 5' RACE reads into MiXCR, producing one record per CDR3 protein. The sample has 400,000 to 550,000 distinct CDR3 sequences, 24% seen once. This sample was shared with a second study, whose subject was T cells expressing NK-cell markers.

The sample taken for sequencing was CD4+ T cells sorted from blood. Source of these receptors: a young woman in good health. The CDR3 runs from the conserved cysteine through the conserved F or W. A D gene is named only where the DNA matches it firmly. For some rows the clone size is stated as once, few or many, or as a class when expanded; others skip it.

.	TRBJ2-7	.	TRBV9	CASSVEAKGLQYF	TGTGCCAGCAGCGTAGAGGCAAAAGGTCTGCAGTACTTC
.	TRBJ1-1	TRBD1	TRBV5-1	CASSRTGDRGTEAFF	TGCGCCAGCAGTCGGACAGGGGATAGAGGCACTGAAGCTTTCTTT
few	TRBJ2-1	.	TRBV5-4	CASSLSGDLSYNEQFF	TGTGCCAGCAGCTTGAGTGGCGACCTCTCCTACAATGAGCAGTTCTTC
few	TRBJ1-2	.	TRBV20-1	CSASGQGGYTF	TGCAGTGCTAGTGGGCAGGGTGGCTACACCTTC
.	TRBJ1-2	TRBD1	TRBV3-1	CASSPSGTGGNTF	TGTGCCAGCAGCCCATCCGGGACAGGGGGCAACACCTTC
few	TRBJ2-1	.	TRBV12-3/TRBV12-4	CASSFVTGDYNEQFF	TGTGCCAGCAGTTTCGTAACGGGGGACTACAATGAGCAGTTCTTC
.	TRBJ2-4	.	TRBV3-1	CASSLRPGTENIQYF	TGTGCCAGCAGCCTCCGCCCCGGGACGGAAAACATTCAGTACTTC
few	TRBJ2-7	.	TRBV18	CASSPRVFYEQYF	TGTGCCAGCTCACCACGGGTGTTCTACGAGCAGTACTTC
.	TRBJ1-2	.	TRBV4-1	CASSQVLGGRFYGYTF	TGCGCCAGCAGCCAAGTTCTTGGGGGGCGCTTCTATGGCTACACCTTC
few	TRBJ2-3	TRBD2	TRBV7-6	CASSYGTSGMRDTQYF	TGTGCCAGCAGCTACGGGACTAGCGGGATGCGAGATACGCAGTATTTT
few	TRBJ2-3	TRBD1	TRBV12-3/TRBV12-4	CASREDRAGDTQYF	TGTGCCAGCAGGGAGGACAGGGCCGGAGATACGCAGTATTTT
once	TRBJ2-7	.	TRBV7-2	CASSSGVADEQYF	TGTGCCAGCAGCTCGGGGGTGGCAGACGAGCAGTACTTC
few	TRBJ2-7	TRBD2	TRBV9	CASSVSASGSHEQYF	TGTGCCAGCAGCGTGTCTGCTAGCGGGAGTCACGAGCAGTACTTC
few	TRBJ2-7	TRBD1	TRBV20-1	CSAMGQGKGEQYF	TGCAGTGCCATGGGACAGGGAAAAGGCGAGCAGTACTTC
.	TRBJ2-3	.	TRBV5-1	CASSPGGKGDTQYF	TGCGCCAGCAGCCCAGGAGGGAAGGGGGATACGCAGTATTTT
.	TRBJ1-1	.	TRBV20-1	CSARGGRNTEAFF	TGCAGTGCCCGAGGGGGAAGAAACACTGAAGCTTTCTTT
.	TRBJ2-5	TRBD2	TRBV15	CATSRDPSGSQETQYF	TGTGCCACCAGCAGAGATCCTAGCGGCTCCCAAGAGACCCAGTACTTC
few	TRBJ2-7	.	TRBV2	CASGGGQLLGHEQYF	TGTGCCAGCGGGGGAGGACAGCTCCTGGGGCACGAGCAGTACTTC
few	TRBJ2-2	TRBD2	TRBV12-3/TRBV12-4	CASRLRLAGRLGELFF	TGTGCCAGCAGACTCCGTCTAGCGGGAAGACTCGGGGAGCTGTTTTTT
.	TRBJ2-1	TRBD2	TRBV6-2/TRBV6-3	CASSYPSRSEDGRAWDEQFF	TGTGCCAGCAGTTACCCATCGAGATCAGAGGACGGGAGGGCCTGGGATGAGCAGTTCTTC
.	TRBJ2-1	.	TRBV5-1	CASSRAPSYNEQFF	TGCGCCAGCAGCCGAGCGCCCAGTTACAATGAGCAGTTCTTC
.	TRBJ2-1	TRBD2	TRBV10-3	CAITSGTSGINEQFF	TGTGCCATCACCTCCGGGACTAGCGGGATCAATGAGCAGTTCTTC
.	TRBJ1-1	TRBD1	TRBV12-3/TRBV12-4	CASSFSDRATEAFF	TGTGCCAGCAGTTTCTCGGACAGGGCCACTGAAGCTTTCTTT
.	TRBJ2-2	TRBD1	TRBV4-3	CASSHNTGAGELFF	TGCGCCAGCAGCCATAACACAGGGGCCGGGGAGCTGTTTTTT
few	TRBJ2-7	TRBD1	TRBV5-1	CASSHGQGAYEQYF	TGCGCCAGCAGTCACGGACAGGGGGCCTACGAGCAGTACTTC
few	TRBJ2-3	.	TRBV11-1	CASSLARFGARGTDTQYF	TGTGCCAGCAGCTTAGCGCGGTTCGGGGCCCGCGGCACAGATACGCAGTATTTT
many	TRBJ1-1	.	TRBV15	CATSRDKGMNTEAFF	TGTGCCACCAGCAGAGATAAGGGGATGAACACTGAAGCTTTCTTT
many	TRBJ2-7	.	TRBV9	CASSPRRTGTYEQYF	TGTGCCAGCAGCCCCCGAAGGACTGGGACCTACGAGCAGTACTTC
few	TRBJ2-3	TRBD2	TRBV11-2	CASSLESSGSSRF	TGTGCCAGCAGCTTGGAGTCTAGCGGATCCTCTCGTTTT
.	TRBJ2-3	TRBD2	TRBV20-1	CSVSGAGVSDTQYF	TGCAGTGTTAGTGGAGCGGGAGTGTCCGATACGCAGTATTTT
.	TRBJ1-1	.	TRBV3-1	CASSPSTSLPSEAFF	TGTGCCAGCAGCCCTTCTACGTCCTTACCGTCCGAAGCTTTCTTT
.	TRBJ1-2	.	TRBV7-2	CASSHRVSARGYTF	TGTGCCAGCAGCCACAGGGTATCGGCTCGGGGCTACACCTTC
.	TRBJ2-1	.	TRBV20-1	CSAIQGMGEQFF	TGCAGTGCTATACAGGGTATGGGTGAGCAGTTCTTC
.	TRBJ2-5	TRBD2	TRBV30	CAWSVRGGSWETQYF	TGTGCCTGGAGTGTACGGGGCGGGAGTTGGGAGACCCAGTACTTC
.	TRBJ2-6	.	TRBV7-9	CASSLEGVGSGANVLTF	TGTGCCAGCAGCTTAGAAGGGGTTGGCTCTGGGGCCAACGTCCTGACTTTC
few	TRBJ2-5	.	TRBV7-7	CASSLAGTRQETQYF	TGTGCTAGCAGCTTAGCTGGGACTCGGCAAGAGACCCAGTACTTC
.	TRBJ2-1	TRBD2	TRBV2	CASRMRGGLAGEQFF	TGTGCCAGCCGGATGCGGGGGGGCCTCGCCGGAGAGCAGTTCTTC
few	TRBJ2-3	.	TRBV6-1	CASSEGLTPGSQYF	TGTGCCAGCAGTGAAGGGCTAACGCCTGGATCGCAGTATTTT
.	TRBJ2-3	.	TRBV12-3/TRBV12-4	CASSLIGAPDTQYF	TGTGCCAGCAGTTTAATTGGGGCGCCAGATACGCAGTATTTT
.	TRBJ2-2	.	TRBV10-3	CAIRGAQHTGELFF	TGTGCCATCAGAGGGGCTCAACACACCGGGGAGCTGTTTTTT
few	TRBJ2-3	.	TRBV29-1	CSGGGGSTDTQYF	TGCAGCGGGGGGGGCGGGAGCACAGATACGCAGTATTTT